This TCR beta chain derives from a study of T cells in localized non-small cell lung cancer. Sequenced by immunoSEQ multiplex PCR; TCRdb stores in-frame clones only, minus some. The data contain tens of thousands of clones, approximately 90% of them singletons. In the case of this clone: Antigen unknown.

The V segment lost 2 bases and the J segment 5 bases; nucleotides outside the gene matches: 7. CDR1 is SNHLY, CDR2 FYNNEI, per germline. The length of the CDR3 is 15 residues. Study-level results: A higher density of T cells in blood coincided with extended overall survival. Among the tissues sampled, uninvolved adjacent lung had the highest T cell clonality, above tumor.

The gene calls are TRBV2 and TRBJ1-1; 8 bases fit TRBD1. Sample: peripheral blood, taken before any cancer treatment. The TCR sequence derives from a man aged 40 to 75 with stage I squamous cell lung carcinoma. For the CDR3, the DNA is TGTGCCAGCAGTGAATTAGCAGGGGGCGGAACTGAAGCTTTCTTT. This translates into CASSELAGGGTEAFF.